This note documents a single TCR beta chain sequence. Its target is unknown. Germline V gives CDR1 MNHEY, CDR2 SMNVEV (reference sequence). J lost 0 bases, V lost 5 bases, and 6 bases had no gene match. The CDR3 contains 18 residues. This record comes from a study of cytomegalovirus exposure and HLA in healthy donors. A multiplex PCR was run with 60 Vbeta primers and 13 Jbeta primers. Using immunoSEQ multiplex PCR, the repertoire was profiled, and TCRdb retains in-frame clones only, with some absent. The table has approximately 300,000 clones, about four fifths seen once. Regarding the study as a whole: TCR sequences were mostly rare, though some public TCRs occurred in many donors. Highly shared sequence variants in one cluster were likely a sequencing artifact. In an earlier analysis, about 87% or about 30%: the productive usage of most TCR beta V segments.

Sequencing was carried out using PBMCs. V is TRBV27 and J is TRBJ2-1, with 14 bases lining up with TRBD2. The TCR comes from a woman aged 35 to 49 in good health and CMV-seropositive. CDR3 bases: TGTGCCAGCAGTCAGACTAGCGGGAGGGCTTTCTCCTACAATGAGCAGTTCTTC. It specifies CASSQTSGRAFSYNEQFF.